These 15 T cell receptor beta chains were sequenced from one sample in a study of T cell responses to AZD1222 COVID-19 vaccine. The method was immunoSEQ multiplex PCR; TCRdb's version includes in-frame clones alone and lacks a portion of them. The sample includes more than 140,000 clones, under 95% of them seen just once. The starting material was peripheral blood, obtained on day 0 of AZD1222 vaccination. The receptor set was obtained from an adult in good health.

The J gene is TRBJ2-1, the V gene TRBV19, with D possibly being TRBD1 (5 bases). The CDR3 totals 15 residues. Trimming shortened V by 10 bases and J by 0 bases, and 16 bases separated the two germline ends. CDR1 LNHDA and CDR2 SQIVND come from the germline V gene (reference sequence). DNA for the CDR3: TGTGCCACCCACCCAACGGACAACTCCTACAATGAGCAGTTCTTC. The encoded protein is CATHPTDNSYNEQFF.

The chain recombines TRBV4-3 with TRBJ1-2, with 10 positions matching TRBD1. V was pared by 3 bases and J by 7 bases, with 11 bases of the junction left unmatched. This CDR3 has 16 residues. CDR1 is LGHNA and CDR2 is YSLEER in the germline V gene. CDR3 amino acids: CASSHFPGQGRLGYTF. CDR3 coding DNA: TGCGCCAGCAGCCATTTCCCGGGACAGGGGCGGCTTGGCTACACCTTC.

The V and J genes are TRBV4-2 and TRBJ1-5; TRBD1 might be the D (5 bases). In germline, CDR1 is LGHNA, CDR2 YNFKEQ. The CDR3 spans 17 residues. The germline V and J ends were trimmed by 0 bases and 6 bases, with 18 bases remaining between them. This CDR3 reads CASSQDGTGQGGQPQHF. In nucleotides, the CDR3 is TGTGCCAGCAGCCAAGATGGGACGGGGCAGGGTGGTCAGCCCCAGCATTTT.

The chain combines TRBV6-2 or TRBV6-3 with TRBJ2-7; D assignment may be TRBD1 or TRBD2 (5 bases each). Germline CDR1 MNHEY, CDR2 SVGEGT. The CDR3 runs to 12 residues. V shed 6 bases and J shed 4 bases, with 10 bases lying between them. CDR3 coding DNA: TGTGCCAGCAGCCGGGACCAATACGAGCAGTACTTC. Protein: CASSRDQYEQYF.

This chain connects TRBV9 to TRBJ2-5; D unresolved. CDR3 length equals 14 residues. Germline V lookup: CDR1 SGDLS, CDR2 YYNGEE. V was clipped by 0 bases and J by 5 bases, with 11 bases between them. The CDR3 protein is CASSVGMGYETQYF. CDR3 nucleotide sequence: TGTGCCAGCAGCGTAGGGATGGGGTACGAGACCCAGTACTTC.

The chain couples TRBV4-3 to TRBJ2-3, with TRBD2 identical over 9 bases. J was trimmed by 4 bases and V by 2 bases; bases with no gene match: 22. This CDR3 region has 21 residues. Per the germline V gene, CDR1 is LGHNA and CDR2 is YSLEER. The CDR3 coding sequence is TGCGCCAGCAGCCAAAGCCCCACCTCCGTTCCGGGACTAGCCCCAGCAGATACGCAGTATTTT. Residues: CASSQSPTSVPGLAPADTQYF.

This rearrangement joins TRBV10-1 to TRBJ1-1; D is unclear. The ends were cut back, 6 bases at V and 11 bases at J, with 19 bases in the middle. From germline, CDR1 is WNHNN and CDR2 SYGVQD (reference sequence). This CDR3 is built from 13 residues. As DNA, the CDR3 is TGCGCCAGCAGACGGAGGCCCAGGACCTATGCTTTCTTT. Its translation: CASRRRPRTYAFF.

The chain links TRBV7-2 to TRBJ2-3; D perhaps matches TRBD2 (5 bases). The germline V gene encodes CDR1 SGHTA and CDR2 FQGNSA. CDR3 length: 16 amino acids. V shed 4 bases and J shed 0 bases, with 14 bases lying between them. The CDR3 sequence: CASSYPADSSTDTQYF. CDR3 in DNA: TGTGCCAGCAGCTACCCAGCGGACTCTAGCACAGATACGCAGTATTTT.

The chain joins TRBV30 to TRBJ2-1, with a tentative D call TRBD1 (5 bases). This CDR3 comprises 15 residues. Germline V gene sequence: CDR1 GTSNPN, CDR2 SVGIG (reference sequence). Trimming took off 1 base at V and 1 base at J, with 11 bases between the two ends. The CDR3 DNA reads TGTGCCTGGAGTGATCTGGGGCAGTCCTACAATGAGCAGTTCTTC. Its protein product is CAWSDLGQSYNEQFF.

The rearrangement uses TRBV19 and TRBJ1-2, with TRBD1 matching 12 bases. V lost 8 bases, J lost 4 bases, and 14 bases stayed unmatched. The CDR3 has 17 residues. CDR1 is LNHDA and CDR2 is SQIVND in the germline V gene (reference sequence). CDR3 sequence reads: CASSLTSGTGGLYGYTF. CDR3 in DNA: TGTGCCAGTTCCCTCACTTCCGGGACAGGGGGCCTCTATGGCTACACCTTC.

This chain joins TRBV18 and TRBJ1-2; possible D gene TRBD1, 6 bases. CDR3 length: 16 residues. The germline V and J ends were trimmed by 4 bases and 8 bases, with 23 bases remaining between them. Germline V gene lookup returns CDR1 KGHSH and CDR2 LQKENI. The CDR3 DNA reads as TGTGCCAGCTCACAGGGTTCGGGCAGGGGTGTCCGAGGCTACACCTTC. Encoded protein: CASSQGSGRGVRGYTF.

This chain uses TRBV7-3 with TRBJ2-1; D gene unclear. Trimming left V 5 bases short and J 6 bases short, with 17 bases between. The germline V gene has CDR1 SGHTA and CDR2 FQGTGA. The CDR3 runs to 15 residues. CDR3 sequence reads: CASSRTGPSPNEQFF. The CDR3 DNA is TGTGCCAGCAGCCGCACCGGGCCGTCCCCCAATGAGCAGTTCTTC.

This clone was seen once. This chain uses TRBV19 with TRBJ1-3; no definite D call. Germline V gives CDR1 LNHDA, CDR2 SQIVND (reference sequence). V lost 6 bases and J lost 4, with 16 bases in between. The CDR3 has 15 amino acids. The CDR3 here is CASSLPGMYGNTIYF. For the CDR3, the DNA is TGTGCCAGTAGCCTCCCGGGGATGTACGGAAACACCATATATTTT.

The chain has TRBV11-3 and TRBJ2-1; TRBD2 matches at 7 bases. The ends lost 1 base at V and 11 bases at J; junction bases unmatched: 2. CDR3 length: 12 residues. The germline gives CDR1 SGHNT, CDR2 YENEEA. CDR3: CASSLGGGQQFF. The DNA for the CDR3 is TGTGCCAGCAGCTTAGGCGGGGGACAGCAGTTCTTC.

The J gene is TRBJ2-2, the V gene TRBV6-2 or TRBV6-3; D not certain. The CDR3 has 16 amino acids. Germline V gene lookup returns CDR1 MNHEY and CDR2 SVGEGT. Trimming removed 0 bases at V and 2 bases at J, with 10 bases between. The CDR3 bases are TGTGCCAGCAGTTACTCGAGCAGGAGAAACACCGGGGAGCTGTTTTTT. Its protein is CASSYSSRRNTGELFF.